Below, 14 T cell receptor beta chains from the same sample are listed, as sequenced in a study of cytomegalovirus exposure and HLA in healthy donors. Vbeta (60) and Jbeta (13) primers were used in the PCR. Some clones are missing from TCRdb's copy, which holds only in-frame ones; the method was immunoSEQ multiplex PCR. The sample records 200,000 to 300,000 clones, over 80% being singletons. Sequenced: PBMCs. The receptors originated from a middle-aged woman in good health and CMV-seropositive.

The J gene is TRBJ2-7, the V gene TRBV7-2, with 7 bases fitting TRBD1. V gave up 7 bases and J gave up 1 base; unmatched junction bases: 7. The CDR3 totals 14 residues. Germline-derived CDR1 and CDR2 are SGHTA and FQGNSA. CDR3 sequence reads: CASTPTGQSYEQYF. CDR3 nucleotides: TGTGCCAGCACCCCGACAGGGCAATCCTACGAGCAGTACTTC.

V is TRBV7-2 and J is TRBJ2-7, with D maybe TRBD1 (5 bases). The germline V and J ends were trimmed by 2 bases and 0 bases, with 11 bases remaining between them. Germline CDR1 and CDR2: SGHTA and FQGNSA. This CDR3 has 15 amino acids. The CDR3 DNA follows: TGTGCCAGCAGCTTACTGGCAGGGCGCTCCTACGAGCAGTACTTC. As protein: CASSLLAGRSYEQYF.

The gene calls are TRBV2 and TRBJ1-6; possible D gene TRBD1, 6 bases. The CDR3 is 16 residues long. V was clipped by 3 bases and J by 10 bases, with 19 bases between them. The germline V gene has CDR1 SNHLY and CDR2 FYNNEI. CDR3 loop: CASSDGVQGGGSPLHF. The CDR3, as DNA: TGTGCCAGCAGTGATGGGGTGCAGGGAGGGGGATCACCCCTCCACTTT.

The chain has TRBV5-1 and TRBJ2-2, with D maybe TRBD1 (5 bases). V lost 3 bases to trimming and J lost 4 bases, with 13 bases between them. Germline values: CDR1 SGHRS, CDR2 YFSETQ. There are 15 residues in the CDR3. The CDR3 bases are TGCGCCAGCAGCTCCAGCCAGGGTGGCACCGGGGAGCTGTTTTTT. As protein: CASSSSQGGTGELFF.

V and J are TRBV4-2 and TRBJ1-5; D perhaps matches TRBD1 (6 bases). Per the germline V gene, CDR1 is LGHNA and CDR2 is YNFKEQ. The CDR3 is made up of 15 amino acids. Trimming shortened V by 3 bases and J by 1 base, and 10 bases separated the two germline ends. The CDR3 sequence: CASSQGRGSNQPQHF. The CDR3 nucleotides read TGTGCCAGCAGCCAGGGGAGGGGGAGCAATCAGCCCCAGCATTTT.

The V call is TRBV5-1, the J call TRBJ2-7; D is possibly TRBD2 (5 bases). With 7 bases removed from V and 1 base from J, the gap between germline ends came to 6 bases. The CDR3 has 11 residues. Germline V CDR1 and CDR2: SGHRS, YFSETQ. The CDR3 region is CASGGSYEQYF. CDR3 bases: TGCGCCAGCGGAGGATCCTACGAGCAGTACTTC.

J is TRBJ1-1 and V is TRBV2; TRBD1 matches 7 bases. Germline assignment: CDR1 SNHLY and CDR2 FYNNEI. The V and J ends lost 11 bases and 0 bases, in that order; junction bases with no gene match: 18. The CDR3 has 17 residues. In DNA form, the CDR3 reads TGTGCCCGTCCCCCTGGGACAGCCGCTCCACTGAACACTGAAGCTTTCTTT. Translating gives CARPPGTAAPLNTEAFF.

The V and J genes are TRBV7-6 and TRBJ1-5; 8 bases map to TRBD1. V trimming: 0 bases; J trimming: 6 bases; junction bases outside the gene matches: 1. The V gene's germline CDR1 is SGHVS and CDR2 FNYEAQ. The CDR3 has 14 residues. In DNA, the CDR3 is TGTGCCAGCAGCTTAGCAGACAGGGGTCAGCCCCAGCATTTT. Amino acid sequence: CASSLADRGQPQHF.

This clone came up a few times. The chain joins TRBV6-5 to TRBJ2-7; D is possibly TRBD2 (5 bases). Germline lookup yields CDR1 MNHEY and CDR2 SVGAGI. The length of the CDR3 is 13 residues. V dropped 8 bases and J dropped 0 bases, with 11 bases sitting between them. The CDR3 DNA is TGTGCCAGCGCTCCGGGGATCTCCTACGAGCAGTACTTC. Protein: CASAPGISYEQYF.

This chain connects TRBV11-3 to TRBJ2-1; D may be TRBD2 (5 bases). The CDR3 is made up of 15 amino acids. CDR1 is SGHNT and CDR2 is YENEEA in the germline V gene. The V and J ends lost 1 base and 1 base respectively, with 8 bases between them. The CDR3: CASSLVGGSYNEQFF. In DNA form, the CDR3 reads TGTGCCAGCAGCTTAGTGGGCGGGTCCTACAATGAGCAGTTCTTC.

Concerning this clone itself: The identical CDR3 is also encoded by other nucleotide sequences in the sample. The rearrangement uses TRBV7-2 and TRBJ1-2; D uncertain. Trimming shortened V by 1 base and J by 2 bases, and 5 bases separated the two germline ends. CDR3 length: 13 amino acids. Germline V gene data show CDR1 as SGHTA and CDR2 as FQGNSA. CDR3 DNA: TGTGCCAGCAGCTTAGGCAGAAACTATGGCTACACCTTC. This sequence encodes CASSLGRNYGYTF.

The J gene is TRBJ2-5, the V gene TRBV11-3; D unclear. CDR3 length: 14 residues. CDR1 is SGHNT and CDR2 is YENEEA in the germline V gene. Between the trimmed V and J ends, which lost 0 bases and 0 bases, there was a span of 5 bases. The CDR3: CASSLEADQETQYF. DNA of the CDR3: TGTGCCAGCAGCTTAGAGGCGGACCAAGAGACCCAGTACTTC.

J is TRBJ1-1 and V is TRBV7-2, with a weak D call TRBD1 (5 bases). Germline V gene sequence: CDR1 SGHTA, CDR2 FQGNSA. V lost 5 bases and J 5 bases, leaving 21 bases between the germline ends. The CDR3 has 16 amino acids. CDR3 DNA sequence: TGTGCCAGCAGCCCGAGTCCCAGACAAAGGGGAACTGAAGCTTTCTTT. Protein product: CASSPSPRQRGTEAFF.

As to this clone: A read error may produce the germline difference seen at one junction end. CDR3 bases: TGCGCCGGCAGCCCGATGACAGTGAACACTGAAGCTTTCTTT. Its translation: CAGSPMTVNTEAFF. This chain uses TRBV5-1 with TRBJ1-1; TRBD1 is a possible D gene (5 bases). Germline V gives CDR1 SGHRS, CDR2 YFSETQ. There are 14 residues in the CDR3.